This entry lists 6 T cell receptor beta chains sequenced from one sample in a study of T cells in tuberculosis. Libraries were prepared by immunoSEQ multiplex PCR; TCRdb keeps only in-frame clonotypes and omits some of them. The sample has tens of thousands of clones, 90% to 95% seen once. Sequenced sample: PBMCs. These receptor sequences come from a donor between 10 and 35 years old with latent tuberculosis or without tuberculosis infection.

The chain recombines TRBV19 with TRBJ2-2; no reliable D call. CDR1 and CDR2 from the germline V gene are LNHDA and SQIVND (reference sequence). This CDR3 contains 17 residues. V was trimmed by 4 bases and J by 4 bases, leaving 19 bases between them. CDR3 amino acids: CASSTTPLTRVTGELFF. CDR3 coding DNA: TGTGCCAGTAGTACTACCCCACTGACACGTGTCACCGGGGAGCTGTTTTTT.

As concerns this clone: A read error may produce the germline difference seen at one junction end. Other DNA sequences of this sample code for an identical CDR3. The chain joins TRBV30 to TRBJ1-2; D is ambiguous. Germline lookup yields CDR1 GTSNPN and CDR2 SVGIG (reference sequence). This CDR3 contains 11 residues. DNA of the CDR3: TGTGCCTGGAGTGTCTTGAGAGGCTATACCTTC. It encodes CAWSVLRGYTF.

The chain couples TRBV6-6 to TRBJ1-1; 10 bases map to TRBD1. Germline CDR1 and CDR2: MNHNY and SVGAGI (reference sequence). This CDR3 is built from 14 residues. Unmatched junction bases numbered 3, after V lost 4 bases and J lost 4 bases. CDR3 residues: CASSSRDRGTEAFF. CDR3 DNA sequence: TGTGCCAGCAGTTCCCGGGACAGGGGCACTGAAGCTTTCTTT.

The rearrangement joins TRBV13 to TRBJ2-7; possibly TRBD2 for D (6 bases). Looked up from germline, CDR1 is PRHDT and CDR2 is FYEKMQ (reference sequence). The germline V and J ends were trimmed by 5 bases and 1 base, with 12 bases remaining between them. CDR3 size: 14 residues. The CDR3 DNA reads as TGTGCCAGCAGCCTCCTTAGCGGTTCCTACGAGCAGTACTTC. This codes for CASSLLSGSYEQYF.

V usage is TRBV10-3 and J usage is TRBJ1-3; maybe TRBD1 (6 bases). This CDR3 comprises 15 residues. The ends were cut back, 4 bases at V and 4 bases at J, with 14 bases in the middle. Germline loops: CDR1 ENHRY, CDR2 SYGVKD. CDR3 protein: CAISGQTGSGNTIYF. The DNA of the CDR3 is TGTGCCATCAGTGGACAAACAGGGAGCGGAAACACCATATATTTT.

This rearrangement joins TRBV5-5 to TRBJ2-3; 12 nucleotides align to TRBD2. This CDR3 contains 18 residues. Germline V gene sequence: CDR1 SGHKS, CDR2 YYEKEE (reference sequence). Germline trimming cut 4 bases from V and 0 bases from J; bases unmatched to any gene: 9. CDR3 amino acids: CASSGSSGRARSTDTQYF. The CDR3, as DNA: TGTGCCAGCAGCGGATCTAGCGGGAGGGCCCGAAGCACAGATACGCAGTATTTT.